These 28 T cell receptor beta chains originate from one sample sequenced in a study of blood T cells in healthy people across ages. It was with a sample-barcoded 5' primer and a J-beta primer mix that a second PCR of roughly 7 to 11 cycles was run. TCRdb used MiXCR to reprocess the 5' RACE reads, holding one entry per CDR3 protein. Among roughly 800,000 distinct CDR3 sequences listed, roughly 25% were seen once. These data were likewise used in another study, on T cells of mothers and their children.

The sample was blood. All receptors come from a boy between 10 and 17 years old in good health.

This clonotype was seen more than once but under ten times. V gene TRBV6-6 combines with J gene TRBJ2-5; unclear D gene. The CDR3 covers 14 residues. CDR1 and CDR2 (germline): MNHNY, SVGAGI (reference sequence). Deletions cut 7 bases from V and 0 bases from J, with 12 bases between. For the CDR3, the DNA is TGTGCCAGCACAAAGGGTTACTACCAAGAGACCCAGTACTTC. Its translation: CASTKGYYQETQYF.

The rearrangement uses TRBV21-1 and TRBJ2-7; TRBD2, the table's D call, lacks a check against the DNA. TRBV21-1 is tagged as a pseudogene. The CDR3 sequence is 15 residues long. In nucleotides, the CDR3 is TGTGCCAGCAGCCCCACTAGCGGGAGAGCCTACGAGCAGTACTTC. Amino acids: CASSPTSGRAYEQYF.

The rearrangement links TRBV6-1 to TRBJ1-2, with 7 nucleotides matching TRBD1. Germline CDR1 and CDR2: MNHNS and SASEGT. There are 17 residues in the CDR3. V gave up 5 bases and J gave up 6 bases; unmatched junction bases: 18. The CDR3 sequence: CASSPSGQAQLPNGYTF. The CDR3, as DNA: TGTGCCAGCAGTCCCTCTGGACAGGCCCAACTACCCAATGGCTACACCTTC.

The sample holds many counts of this clonotype. This chain uses TRBV12-3 or TRBV12-4 with TRBJ2-5; maybe TRBD2 (6 bases). The CDR3 runs to 13 residues. V was cut by 7 bases and J by 1 base, with 10 bases left in between. CDR3 sequence reads: CASTGTPQETQYF. The CDR3 coding sequence is TGTGCCAGCACCGGGACTCCCCAAGAGACCCAGTACTTC.

Regarding this clonotype: One end of the junction varies from germline; a read error may be responsible. For the CDR3, the DNA is TGCAGTGCCACTGGTTACTACAATGGGCAGTTCTTC. Protein: CSATGYYNGQFF. The rearrangement links TRBV20-1 to TRBJ2-1; no clear D. The CDR3 consists of 12 residues. Germline loops: CDR1 DFQATT, CDR2 SNEGSKA (reference sequence).

The V and J genes are TRBV4-1 and TRBJ2-5; D might be TRBD1 (6 bases). The last part of the DNA fits TRBJ2-1 better; the J call may be wrong. In germline, CDR1 is MGHRA, CDR2 YSYEKL. This CDR3 comprises 17 residues. This CDR3 is CASSQGFQGPRGNEQFF. CDR3 nucleotide sequence: TGCGCCAGCAGCCAGGGGTTCCAGGGGCCCAGGGGTAATGAGCAGTTCTTC.

The J gene is TRBJ1-1, the V gene TRBV5-1; possible D gene TRBD1, 5 bases. Germline V gene data show CDR1 as SGHRS and CDR2 as YFSETQ. The V end was cut by 9 bases, the J end by 4 bases, with 16 bases between. The CDR3 spans 13 residues. CDR3: CATTLGGSTEAFF. The CDR3 DNA sequence: TGCGCCACCACCCTTGGGGGTAGCACTGAAGCTTTCTTT.

V is TRBV7-2 and J is TRBJ1-1; D is unclear. Trimming removed 1 base from V and 3 bases from J, with 6 bases in between. Germline V gives CDR1 SGHTA, CDR2 FQGNSA. The CDR3 covers 13 residues. CDR3 residues: CASSLERDTEAFF. CDR3 in DNA: TGTGCCAGCAGCTTAGAAAGGGACACTGAAGCTTTCTTT.

This clonotype has only a few counts. This chain links TRBV20-1 with TRBJ2-5; 8 nucleotides align to TRBD2. V lost 4 bases, J lost 4 bases, and 2 bases stayed unmatched. The CDR3 is made up of 12 amino acids. CDR1 DFQATT and CDR2 SNEGSKA come from the germline V gene (reference sequence). The CDR3 region is CSATTSGETQYF. The CDR3 region has the DNA TGCAGTGCTACAACTAGCGGAGAGACCCAGTACTTC.

In this sample, this clonotype turned up a few times. The rearrangement links TRBV24-1 to TRBJ2-4; 13 bases fit TRBD2. The ends lost 6 bases at V and 5 bases at J; junction bases unmatched: 6. The CDR3 has 16 residues. Per the germline V gene, CDR1 is KGHDR and CDR2 is SFDVKD. CDR3 in DNA: TGTGCCACCAGTAAGACTAGCGGGGGGCCTGAAAACATTCAGTACTTC. As protein: CATSKTSGGPENIQYF.

This clonotype appeared a few times. The junction and the germline gene differ at one end; a read error may be behind it. V and J are TRBV25-1 and TRBJ2-4; 9 bases are a match to TRBD1. The CDR3 consists of 19 residues. Germline assignment: CDR1 MGHDK and CDR2 SYGVNS. This chain's CDR3 is CASSEFGQGLRFDKNIQYF. For the CDR3, the DNA is TGCGCCAGCAGTGAATTCGGACAGGGGCTGAGATTCGACAAAAACATTCAGTACTTC.

The table lists this clonotype with a few counts. Here the CDR3 DNA reads TGTGCCAGCAGCCAAGATCTAACAACAGGGCCGATTGCCCTGAACACTGAAGCTTTCTTT. Protein product: CASSQDLTTGPIALNTEAFF. The chain uses TRBV4-2 and TRBJ1-1, with a weak D call TRBD1 (6 bases). The CDR3 runs 20 residues. Trimming pared 0 bases from V and 0 bases from J, leaving 23 bases between. Germline lookup yields CDR1 LGHNA and CDR2 YNFKEQ.

This clonotype was detected a few times. This chain joins TRBV27 and TRBJ2-3; 9 bases are shared with TRBD1. With V trimmed by 5 bases and J by 5 bases, 5 bases remained unmatched. Germline V gene sequence: CDR1 MNHEY, CDR2 SMNVEV (reference sequence). This CDR3 has 14 amino acids. The CDR3 DNA reads TGTGCCAGCAGTCTAGGACAGGGGAAAGATACGCAGTATTTT. Amino acid sequence: CASSLGQGKDTQYF.

This rearrangement joins TRBV12-3 or TRBV12-4 to TRBJ2-2, with TRBD2 as a possible D gene (6 bases). V lost 0 bases and J lost 8, with 7 bases in between. CDR3 length: 13 residues. CDR3 in amino acids: CASSLAAGGELFF. In DNA form, the CDR3 reads TGTGCCAGCAGTTTAGCGGCGGGAGGGGAGCTGTTTTTT.

This clonotype has only a few counts. The chain couples TRBV10-1 to TRBJ1-4, with 7 bases that match TRBD1. Germline lookup yields CDR1 WNHNN and CDR2 SYGVQD (reference sequence). Unmatched junction bases numbered 3, after V lost 6 bases and J lost 8 bases. The CDR3 is 12 amino acids. The CDR3 coding sequence is TGCGCCAGCAGCAAGGACAGGGAAAAACTGTTTTTT. It yields the protein CASSKDREKLFF.

The V gene is TRBV5-1, the J gene TRBJ1-1, with D perhaps matching TRBD1 (5 bases). The CDR3 loop spans 11 amino acids. The ends were cut back, 7 bases at V and 3 bases at J, with 7 bases in the middle. CDR1 is SGHRS and CDR2 is YFSETQ in the germline V gene. CDR3 residues: CASGGDTEAFF. The CDR3 bases are TGCGCCAGCGGGGGAGACACTGAAGCTTTCTTT.

The CDR3 spells CASSQGPLMNTEAFF. CDR3 coding DNA: TGCGCCAGCAGCCAGGGACCGCTTATGAACACTGAAGCTTTCTTT. V and J are TRBV4-1 and TRBJ1-1; D may be TRBD1 (5 bases). CDR1 MGHRA and CDR2 YSYEKL come from the germline V gene. The CDR3 consists of 15 residues. Trimming shortened V by 3 bases and J by 0 bases, and 11 bases separated the two germline ends.

This clonotype was seen more than once but under ten times. This chain connects TRBV2 to TRBJ2-7; D might be TRBD1 (6 bases). Trimming pared 6 bases from V and 7 bases from J, leaving 10 bases between. Germline CDR1 and CDR2: SNHLY and FYNNEI. This CDR3 is built from 11 residues. The CDR3 nucleotides read TGTGCCAGCAGGCAACAGGGTGAGCAGTACTTC. Translating gives CASRQQGEQYF.

The gene calls are TRBV3-1 and TRBJ2-7; TRBD1 matches 9 bases. The germline V gene encodes CDR1 LGHDT and CDR2 YNNKEL (reference sequence). The CDR3 has 14 residues. The V gene end was trimmed by 8 bases and the J gene end by 4 bases; junction bases not matched to a gene: 9. The CDR3 reads CASSLRDRAYEQYF. The CDR3 DNA reads as TGTGCCAGCTCTCTCCGGGACAGGGCTTACGAGCAGTACTTC.

This clonotype showed up just a few times. The rearrangement joins TRBV9 to TRBJ1-2; 11 positions match TRBD1. The CDR3 sequence is 15 residues long. The germline V gene encodes CDR1 SGDLS and CDR2 YYNGEE. V lost 4 bases to trimming and J lost 7 bases; unmatched junction nucleotides: 9. Written as DNA, the CDR3 is TGTGCCAGCAGCCTCCAAGGACAGGGGGCAAGTGGCTACACCTTC. Translated, it gives CASSLQGQGASGYTF.

This chain links TRBV5-1 with TRBJ2-1; D perhaps matches TRBD1 (5 bases). The CDR3 is made up of 14 amino acids. V was cut by 1 base and J by 6 bases, with 11 bases left in between. CDR1 is SGHRS, CDR2 YFSETQ, per germline. CDR3 region: CASSLYHRGNEQFF. CDR3 DNA: TGCGCCAGCAGCTTGTACCATAGGGGCAATGAGCAGTTCTTC.

The genes are TRBV20-1 and TRBJ2-7; a weak D match, TRBD1 (6 bases). The V end was cut by 2 bases, the J end by 5 bases, with 10 bases between. Germline V gene data show CDR1 as DFQATT and CDR2 as SNEGSKA (reference sequence). The CDR3 consists of 12 residues. The CDR3 here is CSARQGLDEQYF. The CDR3 DNA reads TGCAGTGCTAGACAGGGGCTCGACGAGCAGTACTTC.

As to this clonotype: Mismatch with germline at one junction end may stem from a read error. The rearrangement uses TRBV20-1 and TRBJ2-7; D may correspond to TRBD1 or TRBD2 (8 bases each). Germline V lookup: CDR1 DFQATT, CDR2 SNEGSKA (reference sequence). This CDR3 region has 16 residues. The CDR3 region has the DNA TGCAGTGCTCGGGACAGGCCAGTCGGGAGGGCCTACGAACAGTACTTC. Translating it yields CSARDRPVGRAYEQYF.

This chain links TRBV20-1 with TRBJ2-5; 14 bases map to TRBD2. The CDR3 consists of 19 residues. Unmatched junction bases numbered 15, after V lost 6 bases and J lost 0 bases. Germline V gene sequence: CDR1 DFQATT, CDR2 SNEGSKA (reference sequence). Here the CDR3 reads CSAPEGTSGGRLYQETQYF. CDR3 nucleotide sequence: TGCAGTGCCCCGGAGGGGACTAGCGGGGGCCGGTTGTACCAAGAGACCCAGTACTTC.

There are a few counts of this clonotype. The chain carries TRBV10-3 and TRBJ2-7; TRBD2 might be the D (5 bases). Germline V gene data show CDR1 as ENHRY and CDR2 as SYGVKD. The CDR3 has 16 residues. The germline V and J ends were trimmed by 3 bases and 0 bases, with 15 bases remaining between them. Written as DNA, the CDR3 is TGTGCCATCAGTGATGGCTCAGCGGATAGCTCCTACGAGCAGTACTTC. Protein product: CAISDGSADSSYEQYF.

The chain links TRBV27 to TRBJ2-7; TRBD2 aligns across 11 bases. This CDR3 spans 16 amino acids. With 5 bases clipped from V and 0 bases from J, the junction kept 6 bases outside the gene matches. The V gene's germline CDR1 is MNHEY and CDR2 SMNVEV (reference sequence). In nucleotides, the CDR3 is TGTGCCAGCAGTGTCCGACTAGCGGGAAGCTCCTACGAGCAGTACTTC. Encoded protein: CASSVRLAGSSYEQYF.

The rearrangement uses TRBV20-1 and TRBJ2-7; 10 nucleotides match TRBD2. The CDR3 covers 13 residues. V shed 7 bases and J 3 bases; nucleotides not matched to a gene: 6. The V gene's germline CDR1 is DFQATT and CDR2 SNEGSKA (reference sequence). CDR3 sequence: CSVIAGGRYEQYF. CDR3 bases: TGCAGTGTGATAGCGGGGGGCCGCTACGAGCAGTACTTC.

V usage is TRBV6-5 and J usage is TRBJ2-5; D gene unclear. The CDR3 contains 11 residues. The germline gives CDR1 MNHEY, CDR2 SVGAGI. V lost 6 bases and J lost 5, with 7 bases in between. CDR3 sequence reads: CASRIGETQYF. The CDR3 DNA follows: TGTGCCAGCAGGATCGGGGAGACCCAGTACTTC.